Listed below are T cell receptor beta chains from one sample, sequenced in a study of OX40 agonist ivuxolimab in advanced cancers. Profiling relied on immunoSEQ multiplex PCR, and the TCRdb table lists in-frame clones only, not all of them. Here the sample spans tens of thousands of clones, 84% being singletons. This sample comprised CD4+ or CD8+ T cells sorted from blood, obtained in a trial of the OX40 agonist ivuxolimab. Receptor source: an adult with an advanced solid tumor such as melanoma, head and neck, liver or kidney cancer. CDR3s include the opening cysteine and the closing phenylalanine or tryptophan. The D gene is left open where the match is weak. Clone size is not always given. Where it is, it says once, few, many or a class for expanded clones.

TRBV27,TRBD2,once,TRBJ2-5,TGTGCCAGCAGTGTGGACGGGGGGGAGACCCAGTACTTC,CASSVDGGETQYF
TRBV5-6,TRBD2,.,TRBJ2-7,TGTGCCAGCAGTTCGGGACTAGCGGAGTACGAGCAGTACTTC,CASSSGLAEYEQYF
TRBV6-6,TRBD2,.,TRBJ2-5,TGTGCCAGCAGTTACGGGGCTAGCGGGAGGGGGGAGACCCAGTACTTC,CASSYGASGRGETQYF
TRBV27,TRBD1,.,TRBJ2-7,TGTGCCACCAGACAGGGGTCCTACGAGCAGTACTTC,CATRQGSYEQYF
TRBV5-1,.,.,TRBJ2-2,TGCGCCAGCAGCTTGAATGTCGGGGAGCTGTTTTTT,CASSLNVGELFF
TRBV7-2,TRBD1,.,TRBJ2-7,TGTGCCAGCAGCGTGTGGACAGGGGGCGACGAGCAGTACTTC,CASSVWTGGDEQYF
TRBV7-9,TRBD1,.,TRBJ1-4,TGTGCCAGCAGCCGACAGGGTTCGGATTCAACTAATGAAAAACTGTTTTTT,CASSRQGSDSTNEKLFF
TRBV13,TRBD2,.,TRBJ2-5,TGTGCCAGCAGCGTTACTAGCGGTCAAGAGACCCAGTACTTC,CASSVTSGQETQYF
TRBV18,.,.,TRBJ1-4,TGTGCCAGCTCAGGGGATGAAAAACTGTTTTTT,CASSGDEKLFF
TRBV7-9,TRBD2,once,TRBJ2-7,TGTGCCAGCAGCTCCCACTATAGGTCCAGCGGGAGTTACTACGAGCAGTACTTC,CASSSHYRSSGSYYEQYF
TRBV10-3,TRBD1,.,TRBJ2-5,TGTGCCATCAGTGAGCCGGGACAGGGAGAAGAGACCCAGTACTTC,CAISEPGQGEETQYF
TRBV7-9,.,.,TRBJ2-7,TGTGCCAGCAGCAAGAGGGGAGAGGGATTGAGCGAGCAGTACTTC,CASSKRGEGLSEQYF
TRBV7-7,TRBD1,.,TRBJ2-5,TGTGCTAGCAGCTTAGCGCCAACAGGGGCAGGAGAAGAGACCCAGTACTTC,CASSLAPTGAGEETQYF
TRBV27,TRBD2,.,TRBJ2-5,TGTGCCAGCAGTTTATCCCCTAGCGGGAGGAAAGAGACCCAGTACTTC,CASSLSPSGRKETQYF
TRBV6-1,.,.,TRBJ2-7,TGTGCCATAAGATCGGGGCCGCCCTACGAGCAGTACTTC,CAIRSGPPYEQYF
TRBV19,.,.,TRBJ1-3,TGTGCCAGTAAGAACAGGGAGTCTGGAAACACCATATATTTT,CASKNRESGNTIYF
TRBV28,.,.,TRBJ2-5,TGTGCCAGCAGTACGGGACTCCTGGGCGCAGAGACCCAGTACTTC,CASSTGLLGAETQYF
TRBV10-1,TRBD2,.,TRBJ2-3,TGCGCCAGCTCGATCTCCCCGGGGAGACTAGCGGTTAGCACAGATACGCAGTATTTT,CASSISPGRLAVSTDTQYF
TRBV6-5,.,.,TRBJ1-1,TGTGCCAGCAGCCATCGCCAGCAGGATCCTGAAGCTTTCTTT,CASSHRQQDPEAFF
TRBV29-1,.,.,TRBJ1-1,TGCAGCGTTGAAGACATGAACACTGAAGCTTTCTTT,CSVEDMNTEAFF